The rows below give T cell receptor beta chains drawn from one sample of a study of CD8 T cells in ankylosing spondylitis. TCRdb reprocessed the 5' RACE reads via MiXCR and lists one record per CDR3 protein. This repertoire shows some 37,000 distinct CDR3 sequences, 8% to 13% found once; its top ten account for 20% to 25%. The sequenced material came from synovial fluid, either unsorted or a sorted T cell fraction (not recorded which). Receptor source: a male donor with ankylosing spondylitis. CDR3s include the opening cysteine and the closing phenylalanine or tryptophan. Fields, in order: J gene, clone size, D gene, V gene, CDR3 DNA, CDR3 protein. D genes are given only for firm matches. A clone size is listed for some rows: how often the clone was seen (once, few, many), or a class if it is expanded.

j_call: TRBJ1-1; clone_size: many; d_call: .; v_call: TRBV12-3/TRBV12-4; cdr3_nt: TGTGCCAGCAGTTTCGCCGGTCCGCATAGGGAAGCTTTCTTT; cdr3_aa: CASSFAGPHREAFF
j_call: TRBJ1-4; clone_size: .; d_call: .; v_call: TRBV5-1; cdr3_nt: TGCGCCAGCAGCTTGGGGTTTGGTGCAACTAATGAAAAACTGTTTTTT; cdr3_aa: CASSLGFGATNEKLFF
j_call: TRBJ2-5; clone_size: few; d_call: .; v_call: TRBV7-9; cdr3_nt: TGTGCCAGCAGCTCAACGCGGGTAGAGACCCATTACTTC; cdr3_aa: CASSSTRVETHYF
j_call: TRBJ2-1; clone_size: .; d_call: .; v_call: TRBV12-3/TRBV12-4; cdr3_nt: TGTGCCAGCAGTGAACTCACAGGACTTTCCTACAATGAGCAGTTCTTC; cdr3_aa: CASSELTGLSYNEQFF
j_call: TRBJ2-7; clone_size: many; d_call: .; v_call: TRBV6-1; cdr3_nt: TGTGCCAGCAGTGAACCCGGGTACGAGCAGTACTTC; cdr3_aa: CASSEPGYEQYF
j_call: TRBJ2-1; clone_size: .; d_call: .; v_call: TRBV28; cdr3_nt: TGTGCCAGCAGCCCCCACTCCGGGAACCATTACAATGAGCAGTTCTTC; cdr3_aa: CASSPHSGNHYNEQFF
j_call: TRBJ2-5; clone_size: many; d_call: TRBD2; v_call: TRBV28; cdr3_nt: TGTGCCAGCAGAACGGGGGGCCAAGAGACCCAGTACTTC; cdr3_aa: CASRTGGQETQYF
j_call: TRBJ2-7; clone_size: many; d_call: .; v_call: TRBV20-1; cdr3_nt: TGCAGTGCTAGAAACCGACTCGTGAGCTCCTACGAGCAGTACTTC; cdr3_aa: CSARNRLVSSYEQYF
j_call: TRBJ2-5; clone_size: few; d_call: TRBD2; v_call: TRBV7-6; cdr3_nt: TGTGCCAGCAGCTTAAATGTGGCTAGCGGGAGACAGAAGACCCAGTACTTC; cdr3_aa: CASSLNVASGRQKTQYF
j_call: TRBJ2-2; clone_size: .; d_call: TRBD2; v_call: TRBV11-2; cdr3_nt: TGTGCCAGCAGCTTCTCTAGCGGAGCGAACACCGGGGAGCTGTTTTTT; cdr3_aa: CASSFSSGANTGELFF
j_call: TRBJ2-7; clone_size: many; d_call: .; v_call: TRBV29-1; cdr3_nt: TGCAGCGTTTTTCAGGGCAACTCCTACGAGCAGTACTTC; cdr3_aa: CSVFQGNSYEQYF
j_call: TRBJ1-2; clone_size: .; d_call: .; v_call: TRBV28; cdr3_nt: TGTGCCAGCAGACGTCACGCGCGTGGCTACACCTTC; cdr3_aa: CASRRHARGYTF
j_call: TRBJ2-5; clone_size: few; d_call: .; v_call: TRBV9; cdr3_nt: TGTGCCAGCAGCGTAGGGCCACTGGGGGAGACCCAGTACTTC; cdr3_aa: CASSVGPLGETQYF
j_call: TRBJ2-1; clone_size: many; d_call: .; v_call: TRBV20-1; cdr3_nt: TGCAGTGCTAGCCCTACGGACAATGAGCAGTTCTTC; cdr3_aa: CSASPTDNEQFF
j_call: TRBJ2-7; clone_size: few; d_call: TRBD2; v_call: TRBV18; cdr3_nt: TGTGCCAGCTCACCGTCCGGGACTACGTACTACGAGCAGTACTTC; cdr3_aa: CASSPSGTTYYEQYF
j_call: TRBJ2-2; clone_size: few; d_call: TRBD2; v_call: TRBV28; cdr3_nt: TGTGCCAGCAGGGGGACTAGCGGGAGGAGGACGAACACCGGGGAGCTGTTTTTT; cdr3_aa: CASRGTSGRRTNTGELFF
j_call: TRBJ2-6; clone_size: .; d_call: .; v_call: TRBV6-4; cdr3_nt: TGTGCCAGCAGTGACGGCTCTGGGGCCAACGTCCTGACTTTC; cdr3_aa: CASSDGSGANVLTF
j_call: TRBJ2-1; clone_size: .; d_call: .; v_call: TRBV25-1; cdr3_nt: TGTGCCAGCAGTGGATACGGATTGAATGAGCAGTTCTTC; cdr3_aa: CASSGYGLNEQFF
j_call: TRBJ2-5; clone_size: .; d_call: TRBD2; v_call: TRBV4-1; cdr3_nt: TGCGCCAGCAGCCAAGAAAGGCTAGCGGGAGGGCCGGGACAAGAGACCCAGTACTTC; cdr3_aa: CASSQERLAGGPGQETQYF
j_call: TRBJ2-5; clone_size: few; d_call: TRBD2; v_call: TRBV28; cdr3_nt: TGTGCCAGCAGTTCCCCGACTAGCGGAGGCGAGACCCAGTACTTC; cdr3_aa: CASSSPTSGGETQYF
j_call: TRBJ2-1; clone_size: few; d_call: .; v_call: TRBV4-1; cdr3_nt: TGCGCCAGCAGCCAAGGGGGTGAGCAGTTCTTC; cdr3_aa: CASSQGGEQFF
j_call: TRBJ2-4; clone_size: few; d_call: TRBD1; v_call: TRBV19; cdr3_nt: TGTGCCAGTAGTAGGCCAGACAGGGTAAACATTCAGTACTTC; cdr3_aa: CASSRPDRVNIQYF
j_call: TRBJ2-1; clone_size: many; d_call: TRBD2; v_call: TRBV24-1; cdr3_nt: TGTGCCACCAGTGATTTTCTAGCGGGAACAAATGAGCAGTTCTTC; cdr3_aa: CATSDFLAGTNEQFF
j_call: TRBJ2-3; clone_size: many; d_call: .; v_call: TRBV11-2; cdr3_nt: TGTGCCAGCAGCCTATTAACTAGCACAGATACGCAGTATTTT; cdr3_aa: CASSLLTSTDTQYF
j_call: TRBJ1-1; clone_size: many; d_call: TRBD1; v_call: TRBV30; cdr3_nt: TGTGCCTGGGACAGGGGGGAAGCTTTCTTT; cdr3_aa: CAWDRGEAFF
j_call: TRBJ2-6; clone_size: .; d_call: TRBD1; v_call: TRBV10-1; cdr3_nt: TGCGCCAGCAGTTGGGGACAGGAAAACTCTGGGGCCAACGTCCTGACTTTC; cdr3_aa: CASSWGQENSGANVLTF
j_call: TRBJ2-2; clone_size: many; d_call: .; v_call: TRBV5-1; cdr3_nt: TGCGCCAGCAGCTTGAGCTACGGGGGCACCGGGGAGCTGTTTTTT; cdr3_aa: CASSLSYGGTGELFF
j_call: TRBJ2-1; clone_size: medium-sized; d_call: .; v_call: TRBV7-3; cdr3_nt: TGTGCCAGCAGCCACCTGGGGTTGGTGAATGAGCAGTTCTTC; cdr3_aa: CASSHLGLVNEQFF
j_call: TRBJ2-2; clone_size: many; d_call: TRBD1; v_call: TRBV29-1; cdr3_nt: TGCAGCGTATCGGGACAGGGCTCGAACACCGGGGAGCTGTTTTTT; cdr3_aa: CSVSGQGSNTGELFF
j_call: TRBJ2-6; clone_size: .; d_call: TRBD2; v_call: TRBV20-1; cdr3_nt: TGCAGTGCTAGAGCCCCGGGACTAGCGGGCTCTGGGGCCAACGTCCTGACTTTC; cdr3_aa: CSARAPGLAGSGANVLTF
j_call: TRBJ1-5; clone_size: few; d_call: .; v_call: TRBV15; cdr3_nt: TGTGCCACCAGCACCTTACTCAGCGGGCGTGGGGGGGGGAGCAATCAGCCCCAGCATTTT; cdr3_aa: CATSTLLSGRGGGSNQPQHF
j_call: TRBJ2-1; clone_size: .; d_call: TRBD1; v_call: TRBV6-1; cdr3_nt: TGTGCCAGCGGCCGGGACAGGGCGGGCGAGCAGTTCTTC; cdr3_aa: CASGRDRAGEQFF
j_call: TRBJ2-3; clone_size: .; d_call: TRBD2; v_call: TRBV6-1; cdr3_nt: TGTGCCAGCAGTGAAGCGCCGGGACTAGCGGGAGAAGAGTATACGCAGTATTTT; cdr3_aa: CASSEAPGLAGEEYTQYF
j_call: TRBJ2-5; clone_size: few; d_call: .; v_call: TRBV6-5; cdr3_nt: TGTGCCAGCAGTTACTTATCTGGGGCCCAAGAGACCCAGTACTTC; cdr3_aa: CASSYLSGAQETQYF
j_call: TRBJ2-5; clone_size: many; d_call: .; v_call: TRBV20-1; cdr3_nt: TGCAGTGCAAAGACGGGTCTAGCCCAAGAGACCCAGTACTTC; cdr3_aa: CSAKTGLAQETQYF
j_call: TRBJ1-4; clone_size: few; d_call: .; v_call: TRBV20-1; cdr3_nt: TGCAGTGCTAGAGAGGGGGCGACGGCTAATGAAAAACTGTTTTTT; cdr3_aa: CSAREGATANEKLFF
j_call: TRBJ2-7; clone_size: .; d_call: TRBD1; v_call: TRBV29-1; cdr3_nt: TGCAGCGTTGGGGCCGGGACAGGGGCTATGGTCCACGAGCAGTACTTC; cdr3_aa: CSVGAGTGAMVHEQYF
j_call: TRBJ2-1; clone_size: many; d_call: .; v_call: TRBV3-1; cdr3_nt: TGTGCCAGCAGCCAAACTAAGCGCTACAATGAGCAGTTCTTC; cdr3_aa: CASSQTKRYNEQFF
j_call: TRBJ1-1; clone_size: many; d_call: .; v_call: TRBV9; cdr3_nt: TGTGCCAGCAGCCATACCGGGGAGAACACTGAAGCTTTCTTT; cdr3_aa: CASSHTGENTEAFF
j_call: TRBJ2-1; clone_size: .; d_call: TRBD2; v_call: TRBV5-4; cdr3_nt: TGTGCCAGCAGCCCACCGGGACTAGCGGGAGTTGGTGAGCAGTTCTTC; cdr3_aa: CASSPPGLAGVGEQFF
j_call: TRBJ1-1; clone_size: .; d_call: .; v_call: TRBV7-9; cdr3_nt: TGTGCCAGCAGCTTAATGGGGTTAAACACTGAAGCTTTCTTT; cdr3_aa: CASSLMGLNTEAFF
j_call: TRBJ2-2; clone_size: many; d_call: .; v_call: TRBV15; cdr3_nt: TGTGCCACCAGCAGAGATCTTGACGGGATGAACACCGGGGAGCTGTTTTTT; cdr3_aa: CATSRDLDGMNTGELFF
j_call: TRBJ2-7; clone_size: .; d_call: .; v_call: TRBV29-1; cdr3_nt: TGCAGCGCCCTGTGGCATGGATACGAGCAGTACTTC; cdr3_aa: CSALWHGYEQYF
j_call: TRBJ2-7; clone_size: many; d_call: .; v_call: TRBV3-1; cdr3_nt: TGTGCCAGCAGCCACCCGAACAGAGCCGAGCAGTACTTC; cdr3_aa: CASSHPNRAEQYF
j_call: TRBJ2-7; clone_size: few; d_call: TRBD1; v_call: TRBV4-2; cdr3_nt: TGTGCCAGCAGCTTAGACCTCGGACAGGGGGAATACGAGCAGTACTTC; cdr3_aa: CASSLDLGQGEYEQYF
j_call: TRBJ1-3; clone_size: many; d_call: .; v_call: TRBV15; cdr3_nt: TGTGCCACCAGCAGAGATGAAGGATGGGGAAACACCATATATTTT; cdr3_aa: CATSRDEGWGNTIYF
j_call: TRBJ2-2; clone_size: few; d_call: TRBD2; v_call: TRBV18; cdr3_nt: TGTGCCAGCTCCTACCTAGCGGGAGACACCGGGGAGCTGTTTTTT; cdr3_aa: CASSYLAGDTGELFF
j_call: TRBJ2-2; clone_size: few; d_call: .; v_call: TRBV6-1; cdr3_nt: TGTGCCAGCCTCCCGGGACAGAACACCGGGGAGCTGTTTTTT; cdr3_aa: CASLPGQNTGELFF
j_call: TRBJ2-1; clone_size: .; d_call: TRBD2; v_call: TRBV5-8; cdr3_nt: TGTGTCAGCAGCTTGCAACTAGCGGTCTACAATGAGCAGTTCTTC; cdr3_aa: CVSSLQLAVYNEQFF